This TCR beta chain is from a study of cytomegalovirus exposure and HLA in healthy donors. In the case of this clone: Its antigen remains unknown.

Both 60 Vbeta primers and 13 Jbeta primers went into the PCR. The table came from immunoSEQ multiplex PCR; TCRdb's copy has only in-frame clones and leaves some out. The table lists about 160,000 clones, roughly four fifths of them singletons. Regarding the study as a whole: A later analysis linked a missense variant in DCLRE1C to the trimming of TCR beta V and J genes. The authors judged a highly shared variant cluster likely a sequencing artifact.

The CDR3 is made up of 17 amino acids. The germline V gene has CDR1 LNHDA and CDR2 SQIVND (reference sequence). J was trimmed by 4 bases and V by 1 base; bases with no gene match: 5. This TCR was sampled from a man aged 45-65 years in good health and CMV-seropositive. The chain links TRBV19 to TRBJ2-1, with TRBD2 matching 12 bases. The sample taken for sequencing was PBMCs. For the CDR3, the DNA is TGTGCCAGTAGTATAGGGGGACTAGCGGGTGCGTACAATGAGCAGTTCTTC. Translating it yields CASSIGGLAGAYNEQFF.